These 32 T cell receptor beta chains were all obtained from the same sample, sequenced in a study of shared clonotypes between healthy human individuals. TCRdb's table, derived via immunoSEQ multiplex PCR, lists solely in-frame clones and lacks some. The data hold 400,000 to 600,000 clones, with roughly 80% observed a single time. The sample consisted of PBMCs. The receptors come from a middle-aged woman in good health. Some clones in this sample may be carry-over from other donors' samples.

V gene TRBV7-2 combines with J gene TRBJ1-4; D is unclear. The CDR3 has 15 residues. The V end was cut by 1 base, the J end by 7 bases, with 13 bases between. The germline CDR1 and CDR2 sequences are SGHTA and FQGNSA. The CDR3 DNA is TGTGCCAGCAGCTTAGTAGGCGGAGCGGGTGAAAAACTGTTTTTT. Residues: CASSLVGGAGEKLFF.

Written as DNA, the CDR3 is TGTGCCAGCAGCCCCTCCTCGAGCTCCTACGAGCAGTACTTC. This encodes CASSPSSSSYEQYF. The V gene is TRBV7-3, the J gene TRBJ2-7; no firm D call. Germline CDR1 SGHTA, CDR2 FQGTGA. The CDR3 loop spans 14 amino acids. Trimming took 5 bases from V and 0 from J, leaving 11 bases between them.

Ten or more counts support this clone. The chain links TRBV19 to TRBJ2-5; perhaps TRBD1 as D (7 bases). The CDR3 contains 13 residues. Trimming pared 6 bases from V and 2 bases from J, leaving 10 bases between. Looked up from germline, CDR1 is LNHDA and CDR2 is SQIVND (reference sequence). CDR3 in DNA: TGTGCCAGTAGACCAGGGGGGCAAGAGACCCAGTACTTC. It translates to CASRPGGQETQYF.

The V and J genes are TRBV6-7 and TRBJ2-1; possibly TRBD2 for D (5 bases). TRBV6-7 is identified as an open reading frame with a role that is uncertain. This CDR3 contains 13 residues. Trimming left V 2 bases short and J 4 bases short, with 6 bases between. The DNA of the CDR3 is TGTGCCAGCAGTTACACGGGGTACAATGAGCAGTTCTTC. Amino acid sequence: CASSYTGYNEQFF.

The gene calls are TRBV6-4 and TRBJ2-1; maybe TRBD2 (6 bases). Germline CDR1 reads MRHNA; CDR2 reads SNTAGT. This CDR3 has 15 amino acids. Trimming left V 5 bases short and J 6 bases short, with 17 bases between. The CDR3 loop reads CASSQTPGASNEQFF. Written as DNA, the CDR3 is TGTGCCAGCAGTCAAACCCCGGGAGCTAGCAATGAGCAGTTCTTC.

This chain links TRBV15 with TRBJ1-5; tentative D call: TRBD1 (6 bases). Germline CDR1 reads LNHNV; CDR2 reads YYDKDF (reference sequence). Trimming removed 2 bases at V and 2 bases at J, with 16 bases between. This CDR3 contains 17 residues. CDR3 DNA: TGTGCCACCAGCAGATCTCTTGGGGCAGGGGGCAATCAGCCCCAGCATTTT. This translates into CATSRSLGAGGNQPQHF.

The chain employs TRBV18 and TRBJ1-5; D is possibly TRBD1 (5 bases). CDR3 length: 18 amino acids. The V gene's germline CDR1 is KGHSH and CDR2 LQKENI. Trimming removed 3 bases from V and 4 bases from J, with 22 bases in between. The CDR3 sequence is CASSPGLALGGINQPQHF. The CDR3 DNA sequence: TGTGCCAGCTCACCTGGATTGGCACTTGGGGGTATTAATCAGCCCCAGCATTTT.

The chain combines TRBV18 with TRBJ2-1; 9 positions match TRBD2. The CDR3 has 12 residues. J gave up 9 bases and V 4 bases, and 1 base lay outside the gene matches. Germline CDR1 reads KGHSH; CDR2 reads LQKENI. The CDR3 sequence: CASSQLAGEQFF. For the CDR3, the DNA is TGTGCCAGCTCACAACTAGCGGGTGAGCAGTTCTTC.

This clone was recorded once. The chain employs TRBV7-2 and TRBJ2-4; D is possibly TRBD1 (5 bases). The V end lost 7 bases, the J end lost 4 bases, and 11 bases lay between the germline ends. The CDR3 has 13 residues. Per germline, CDR1 SGHTA and CDR2 FQGNSA. CDR3 loop: CASNLQGKNIQYF. CDR3 in DNA: TGTGCCAGCAATTTGCAGGGAAAAAACATTCAGTACTTC. Based on the CDR3 plus reference TRBV7-2 and TRBJ2-4, the full variable domain is GAGVSQSPSNKVTEKGKDVELRCDPISGHTALYWYRQSLGQGLEFLIYFQGNSAPDKSGLPSDRFSAERTGGSVSTLTIQRTQQEDSAVYLCASNLQGKNIQYFGAGTRLSVL.

V gene TRBV19 combines with J gene TRBJ1-1; no reliable D call. This CDR3 is built from 14 residues. Germline V CDR1 and CDR2: LNHDA, SQIVND (reference sequence). The V end lost 2 bases, the J end lost 0 bases, and 7 bases lay between the germline ends. In DNA form, the CDR3 reads TGTGCCAGTAGTATATCTGGAGTGAACACTGAAGCTTTCTTT. This gives the protein CASSISGVNTEAFF.

Points on this clone: A read error may account for a junction end that differs from germline. CDR3 amino acids: CASSLEAGGPNEQFF. CDR3 coding DNA: TGTGCTAGCAGCTTAGAAGCGGGAGGGCCCAATGAGCAGTTCTTC. This chain uses TRBV7-7 with TRBJ2-1, with 10 bases matching TRBD2. The CDR3 sequence is 15 residues long. Germline CDR1 is SSHAT and CDR2 is FNYEAQ (reference sequence).

This chain uses TRBV6-1 with TRBJ2-5; the D gene is possibly TRBD1 (5 bases). This CDR3 contains 14 residues. Per germline, CDR1 MNHNS and CDR2 SASEGT. The V and J ends lost 2 bases and 5 bases respectively, with 12 bases between them. The CDR3 nucleotides read TGTGCCAGCAGTGAAAGTTCAGGGTGGGAGACCCAGTACTTC. The encoded protein is CASSESSGWETQYF.

The CDR3 loop reads CASSLSQLSFYGYTF. Written as DNA, the CDR3 is TGTGCCAGCAGCTTGTCACAGCTCTCCTTCTATGGCTACACCTTC. The chain uses TRBV5-4 and TRBJ1-2; the D is unclear. The CDR3 contains 15 residues. The germline V and J ends were trimmed by 1 base and 4 bases, with 14 bases remaining between them. Germline V gene lookup returns CDR1 SGHNT and CDR2 YYREEE (reference sequence). Complete variable domain (other parts from reference TRBV5-4 and TRBJ1-2): ETGVTQSPTHLIKTRGQQVTLRCSSQSGHNTVSWYQQALGQGPQFIFQYYREEENGRGNFPPRFSGLQFPNYSSELNVNALELDDSALYLCASSLSQLSFYGYTFGSGTRLTVV.

Regarding this clone: Just one base apart from a much larger clone, this may be a read error. The same CDR3 is also encoded by other DNA sequences in this sample. This chain connects TRBV9 to TRBJ1-1, with D hard to call. Germline CDR1 SGDLS, CDR2 YYNGEE. This CDR3 is 15 amino acids long. V gave up 0 bases and J gave up 1 base, with 10 bases separating them. CDR3 in amino acids: CASSVGPGSNTEAFF. CDR3 DNA: TGTGCCAGCAGCGTAGGCCCGGGATCGAACACTGAAGCTTTCTTT.

The chain carries TRBV7-8 and TRBJ2-7; 13 bases are a match to TRBD2. This CDR3 is 15 amino acids long. Germline-derived CDR1 and CDR2 are SGHVS and FQNEAQ. V lost 5 bases and J lost 3; bases outside the gene matches: 4. CDR3 in amino acids: CASSRTSGSIYEQYF. CDR3 coding DNA: TGTGCCAGCAGCAGGACTAGCGGGAGTATCTACGAGCAGTACTTC.

The chain carries TRBV5-5 and TRBJ1-1; tentative D call: TRBD1 (5 bases). V lost 0 bases, J lost 10 bases, and 16 bases lay in between. The CDR3 contains 14 residues. Germline V CDR1 and CDR2: SGHKS, YYEKEE (reference sequence). CDR3 sequence reads: CASSLGSLQDRAFF. The CDR3 nucleotides read TGTGCCAGCAGCTTGGGAAGCTTACAGGACCGAGCTTTCTTT. Together with reference TRBV5-5 and TRBJ1-1, the CDR3 gives the full variable domain: DAGVTQSPTHLIKTRGQQVTLRCSPISGHKSVSWYQQVLGQGPQFIFQYYEKEERGRGNFPDRFSARQFPNYSSELNVNALLLGDSALYLCASSLGSLQDRAFFGQGTRLTVV.

V is TRBV27 and J is TRBJ2-1; 8 positions match TRBD1. Germline V gives CDR1 MNHEY, CDR2 SMNVEV (reference sequence). The CDR3 sequence is 16 residues long. V shed 6 bases and J 0 bases; nucleotides not matched to a gene: 7. CDR3 protein: CASRPQGAGSYNEQFF. CDR3 nucleotides: TGTGCCAGCAGACCGCAGGGGGCCGGCTCCTACAATGAGCAGTTCTTC.

The chain carries TRBV20-1 and TRBJ2-7; tentatively, D is TRBD2 (5 bases). CDR1 is DFQATT, CDR2 SNEGSKA, per germline (reference sequence). The CDR3 spans 10 residues. Trimming removed 6 bases at V and 5 bases at J, with 8 bases between. CDR3: CSAVGNEQYF. CDR3 sequence (DNA): TGCAGTGCGGTCGGGAACGAGCAGTACTTC.

The chain has TRBV9 and TRBJ1-4; the D is unclear. The CDR3 runs 14 residues. V was clipped by 4 bases and J by 0 bases, with 7 bases between them. Germline values: CDR1 SGDLS, CDR2 YYNGEE. The DNA of the CDR3 is TGTGCCAGCAGCCTTACTCCAACTAATGAAAAACTGTTTTTT. The encoded protein is CASSLTPTNEKLFF.

This rearrangement joins TRBV27 to TRBJ2-3; the match to TRBD2 covers 14 bases. CDR3 length: 18 residues. V shed 4 bases, J shed 2 bases, and the junction held 8 bases outside the gene matches. CDR1 MNHEY and CDR2 SMNVEV come from the germline V gene (reference sequence). CDR3 residues: CASSSRTSGRIPTDTQYF. The DNA for the CDR3 is TGTGCCAGCAGTTCACGGACTAGCGGGAGGATCCCCACAGATACGCAGTATTTT.

The chain joins TRBV27 to TRBJ2-7; 8 nucleotides align to TRBD1. Germline CDR1 reads MNHEY; CDR2 reads SMNVEV (reference sequence). The CDR3 covers 14 residues. The J segment lost 7 bases and the V segment lost 0 bases, leaving 5 bases of the junction unmatched. The CDR3 coding sequence is TGTGCCAGCAGTTTATCCCAGGGGGCTTATGAGCAGTACTTC. This encodes CASSLSQGAYEQYF.

The genes are TRBV6-1 and TRBJ2-7; 9 bases agree with TRBD2. CDR1 and CDR2 (germline): MNHNS, SASEGT. V was clipped by 7 bases and J by 5 bases; unmatched bases: 6. The CDR3 sequence is 13 residues long. The CDR3 DNA is TGTGCCAGCACGACTAGCGGCCGCCACGAGCAGTACTTC. It yields the protein CASTTSGRHEQYF.

The chain recombines TRBV2 with TRBJ1-5, with D unresolved. This CDR3 region has 12 residues. V was cut by 7 bases and J by 3 bases, with 7 bases left in between. Germline V gene lookup returns CDR1 SNHLY and CDR2 FYNNEI. CDR3 residues: CASMSLNQPQHF. The CDR3 DNA sequence: TGTGCCAGCATGTCGCTCAATCAGCCCCAGCATTTT.

The rearrangement uses TRBV10-3 and TRBJ1-2; TRBD1 matches 7 bases. CDR1 is ENHRY and CDR2 is SYGVKD in the germline V gene. The CDR3 sequence is 13 residues long. J lost 8 bases, V lost 6 bases, and 9 bases had no gene match. DNA for the CDR3: TGTGCCATCAGGCTTGGACAGGAGAGCGGCTACACCTTC. It encodes CAIRLGQESGYTF.

A word on this clone: At the DNA level, this CDR3 is encoded by other sequences in the same sample as well. The rearrangement uses TRBV5-4 and TRBJ1-2; the match to TRBD1 covers 11 bases. V lost 3 bases, J lost 3 bases, and 1 base stayed unmatched. The CDR3 spans 14 residues. CDR1 SGHNT and CDR2 YYREEE come from the germline V gene (reference sequence). Here the CDR3 DNA reads TGTGCCAGCAGCTCGGGACAGGGGGACTATGGCTACACCTTC. This codes for CASSSGQGDYGYTF.

Remarks on this clone: With a much larger clone just one base away, this may be a read error. V is TRBV5-6 and J is TRBJ1-1; D is undetermined. CDR1 and CDR2 from the germline V gene are SGHDT and YYEEEE. CDR3 length: 15 residues. CDR3 nucleotides: TGTGCCAGCAGCTGGGCCTTCCCGGGCAACACTGAAGCTTCCTTT. Encoded protein: CASSWAFPGNTEASF.

V usage is TRBV28 and J usage is TRBJ1-2; unclear D gene. CDR1 is MDHEN, CDR2 SYDVKM, per germline. With 5 bases removed from V and 7 bases from J, the gap between germline ends came to 17 bases. This CDR3 spans 14 amino acids. CDR3 DNA: TGTGCCAGCAGTGGGCTCCCAGGAGGCTCTGGCTACACCTTC. This gives the protein CASSGLPGGSGYTF.

The rearrangement links TRBV7-3 to TRBJ2-1; D is uncertain. Germline V gives CDR1 SGHTA, CDR2 FQGTGA. V lost 6 bases and J 6 bases, leaving 9 bases between the germline ends. The CDR3 extends over 12 amino acids. CDR3 protein: CASSLPSNEQFF. The CDR3 DNA follows: TGTGCCAGCAGTCTCCCGAGCAATGAGCAGTTCTTC.

The gene calls are TRBV11-2 and TRBJ2-7; TRBD2 matches 7 bases. The CDR3 has 14 amino acids. Germline-derived CDR1 and CDR2 are SGHAT and FQNNGV. Unmatched junction bases numbered 9, after V lost 3 bases and J lost 7 bases. CDR3 DNA: TGTGCCAGCAGCTTTTCTAGCGGCCCGGGAGAGCAGTACTTC. Translated: CASSFSSGPGEQYF.

V and J are TRBV19 and TRBJ2-2; TRBD1 matches at 7 bases. From germline, CDR1 is LNHDA and CDR2 SQIVND (reference sequence). Trimming cost V 9 bases and J 6 bases; bases outside gene matches: 10. The CDR3 sequence is 14 residues long. In DNA, the CDR3 is TGTGCCAGCCAAGGGACAGCCGGCGCCGGGGAGCTGTTTTTT. Encoded protein: CASQGTAGAGELFF.

CDR3 sequence (DNA): TGTGCCATCAGTGAAACAGCATCCCAAGAGACCCAGTACTTC. Residues: CAISETASQETQYF. The rearrangement joins TRBV10-3 to TRBJ2-5; D not resolved. Germline assignment: CDR1 ENHRY and CDR2 SYGVKD. This CDR3 region has 14 residues. The V and J ends lost 3 bases and 1 base respectively, with 9 bases between them.

This rearrangement joins TRBV30 to TRBJ1-3; D possibly corresponds to TRBD1 (5 bases). The V end was cut by 8 bases, the J end by 2 bases, with 13 bases between. Looked up from germline, CDR1 is GTSNPN and CDR2 is SVGIG (reference sequence). The CDR3 length is 13 residues. Here the CDR3 DNA reads TGTGCCCTCGACCAGGGCGCTGGAAACACCATATATTTT. Translated, it gives CALDQGAGNTIYF.